These 15 T cell receptor beta chains were all obtained from the same sample, sequenced in a study of PD-1 blockade in mismatch repair-deficient tumors. Generated by immunoSEQ multiplex PCR, the TCRdb table keeps only in-frame clones and is missing some. The sample lists some 110,000 clones; about 83% were seen once. The specimen comprised peripheral blood, sampled roughly 13 months after starting pembrolizumab. Receptor source: an adult with mismatch repair-deficient cancer.

The chain links TRBV7-9 to TRBJ2-6; possibly TRBD1 or TRBD2 for D (5 bases each). The germline V gene encodes CDR1 SEHNR and CDR2 FQNEAQ (reference sequence). V was cut by 5 bases and J by 2 bases, with 19 bases left in between. The length of the CDR3 is 18 residues. CDR3 sequence reads: CASSLRVAMGAGANVLTF. CDR3 nucleotide sequence: TGTGCCAGCAGCCTCCGAGTGGCTATGGGGGCTGGGGCCAACGTCCTGACTTTC. The variable domain in full, with the rest retrieved from reference TRBV7-9 and TRBJ2-6, is DTGVSQNPRHKITKRGQNVTFRCDPISEHNRLYWYRQTLGQGPEFLTYFQNEAQLEKSRLLSDRFSAERPKGSFSTLEIQRTEQGDSAMYLCASSLRVAMGAGANVLTFGAGSRLTVL.

This clone was recorded a few times. The J gene is TRBJ2-1, the V gene TRBV19; TRBD1 matches at 7 bases. The germline gives CDR1 LNHDA, CDR2 SQIVND (reference sequence). This CDR3 has 15 amino acids. With V trimmed by 2 bases and J by 5 bases, 6 bases remained unmatched. CDR3: CASSIFQGVDNEQFF. Here the CDR3 DNA reads TGTGCCAGTAGTATATTCCAGGGGGTTGACAATGAGCAGTTCTTC. The complete variable domain, with remaining parts taken from reference TRBV19 and TRBJ2-1, reads DGGITQSPKYLFRKEGQNVTLSCEQNLNHDAMYWYRQDPGQGLRLIYYSQIVNDFQKGDIAEGYSVSREKKESFPLTVTSAQKNPTAFYLCASSIFQGVDNEQFFGPGTRLTVL.

The V and J genes are TRBV30 and TRBJ1-2; D possibly corresponds to TRBD1 (6 bases). The germline V and J ends were trimmed by 0 bases and 8 bases, with 13 bases remaining between them. Germline V CDR1 and CDR2: GTSNPN, SVGIG (reference sequence). The CDR3 spans 13 residues. CDR3 sequence reads: CAWSVGGDIGYTF. In DNA, the CDR3 is TGTGCCTGGAGTGTAGGCGGGGACATAGGCTACACCTTC. Variable domain in full (rest from reference TRBV30 and TRBJ1-2): SQTIHQWPATLVQPVGSPLSLECTVEGTSNPNLYWYRQAAGRGLQLLFYSVGIGQISSEVPQNLSASRPQDRQFILSSKKLLLSDSGFYLCAWSVGGDIGYTFGSGTRLTVV.

This chain joins TRBV27 and TRBJ2-1, with 13 bases aligning to TRBD2. The germline CDR1 and CDR2 sequences are MNHEY and SMNVEV (reference sequence). CDR3 length: 23 amino acids. V trimming: 3 bases; J trimming: 0 bases; junction bases outside the gene matches: 20. The CDR3 nucleotides are TGTGCCAGCAGTTTCGGGTGGCGGATGTGGGGACTAGCGGGGCGTAGCTCCTACAATGAGCAGTTCTTC. Residues: CASSFGWRMWGLAGRSSYNEQFF.

The table lists this clone with a few counts. The chain uses TRBV21-1 and TRBJ1-2. TRBV21-1 is shown as a pseudogene. The CDR3 contains 14 residues. This CDR3 is CASSKALDKTGYTF. CDR3 coding DNA: TGTGCCAGCAGCAAAGCATTAGATAAGACTGGCTACACCTTC.

The chain joins TRBV4-2 to TRBJ2-5; D may be TRBD2 (6 bases). Trimming cost V 4 bases and J 3 bases, with 12 bases left between them. The CDR3 has 14 residues. The germline V gene has CDR1 LGHNA and CDR2 YNFKEQ. CDR3 loop: CASSPRGKEETQYF. In DNA form, the CDR3 reads TGTGCCAGCAGCCCCCGGGGGAAGGAAGAGACCCAGTACTTC.

The V call is TRBV18, the J call TRBJ1-2; 8 nucleotides align to TRBD1. V lost 5 bases to trimming and J lost 6 bases; unmatched junction nucleotides: 8. This CDR3 contains 14 residues. The germline V gene has CDR1 KGHSH and CDR2 LQKENI. Here the CDR3 reads CASSAPTQGDGYTF. DNA of the CDR3: TGTGCCAGCTCAGCCCCGACACAGGGGGATGGCTACACCTTC.

V is TRBV5-5 and J is TRBJ2-6, with unresolved D. V dropped 4 bases and J dropped 4 bases, with 12 bases sitting between them. This CDR3 comprises 15 residues. Germline CDR1 and CDR2: SGHKS and YYEKEE (reference sequence). CDR3 coding DNA: TGTGCCAGCAGCATTTTAGGAACCGGGGCCAACGTCCTGACTTTC. Encoded protein: CASSILGTGANVLTF. The full variable domain, rest sourced from reference TRBV5-5 and TRBJ2-6, is DAGVTQSPTHLIKTRGQQVTLRCSPISGHKSVSWYQQVLGQGPQFIFQYYEKEERGRGNFPDRFSARQFPNYSSELNVNALLLGDSALYLCASSILGTGANVLTFGAGSRLTVL.

The gene calls are TRBV10-3 and TRBJ2-7; D is ambiguous. The germline V and J ends were trimmed by 9 bases and 4 bases, with 10 bases remaining between them. The CDR3 contains 11 residues. Germline-derived CDR1 and CDR2 are ENHRY and SYGVKD. The CDR3 here is CAMGSNYEQYF. The DNA of the CDR3 is TGTGCCATGGGGTCAAATTACGAGCAGTACTTC.

The chain is built from TRBV7-9 and TRBJ2-1; 9 bases match TRBD1. Trimming took 5 bases from V and 8 from J; bases not matched to a gene: 13. The germline gives CDR1 SEHNR, CDR2 FQNEAQ (reference sequence). The CDR3 runs to 16 residues. The CDR3 sequence: CASSTYRGRGSHEQFF. DNA for the CDR3: TGTGCCAGCAGCACCTACAGGGGGCGCGGTTCCCATGAGCAGTTCTTC.

The V call is TRBV6-1, the J call TRBJ1-2; D gene ambiguous. CDR1 and CDR2 from the germline V gene are MNHNS and SASEGT. The CDR3 totals 12 residues. Deletions cut 4 bases from V and 1 base from J, with 4 bases between. CDR3 loop: CASSAINYGYTF. The CDR3 coding sequence is TGTGCCAGCAGTGCTATTAACTATGGCTACACCTTC.

This clone came up a few times. The J gene is TRBJ2-1, the V gene TRBV7-3; 10 bases are a match to TRBD2. The CDR3 runs 15 residues. Losses at the gene ends were 4 bases for V and 2 bases for J; bases not matched to a gene: 2. Looked up from germline, CDR1 is SGHTA and CDR2 is FQGTGA. The CDR3 sequence is CASSSTSGAYNEQFF. As DNA, the CDR3 is TGTGCCAGCAGCTCCACTAGCGGGGCCTACAATGAGCAGTTCTTC.

J is TRBJ1-1 and V is TRBV19, with unresolved D. The CDR3 extends over 16 amino acids. The germline gives CDR1 LNHDA, CDR2 SQIVND (reference sequence). V gave up 2 bases and J gave up 4 bases, with 17 bases separating them. This CDR3 reads CASSISSTMPGTEAFF. The CDR3, as DNA: TGTGCCAGTAGTATAAGCTCAACCATGCCGGGCACTGAAGCTTTCTTT.

The V gene is TRBV13, the J gene TRBJ2-2, with 14 nucleotides matching TRBD2. The CDR3 sequence is 19 residues long. Germline CDR1 is PRHDT and CDR2 is FYEKMQ (reference sequence). J lost 0 bases, V lost 5 bases, and 8 bases had no gene match. The CDR3, as DNA: TGTGCCAGCAGCCTACGGACTAGCGGGAGGCCTCCGAACACCGGGGAGCTGTTTTTT. This encodes CASSLRTSGRPPNTGELFF.

The chain combines TRBV2 with TRBJ2-1; 12 nucleotides agree with TRBD2. The CDR3 has 18 residues. CDR1 and CDR2 from the germline V gene are SNHLY and FYNNEI. Unmatched junction bases numbered 14, after V lost 4 bases and J lost 7 bases. The CDR3 protein is CASSGRLESSGRENEQFF. The DNA for the CDR3 is TGTGCCAGCAGTGGACGTTTAGAGTCTAGCGGGAGGGAGAATGAGCAGTTCTTC.